The text below deals with one T cell receptor beta chain. What it binds is unknown. The data were obtained in a study of Ad26.COV2.S vaccination and SARS-CoV-2 variants. Treatment specified: around 19 received Ad26.COV2.S at low or high dose, single or two shots; roughly five received placebo; per-sample allocation not given. Following the first vaccine or placebo injection, samples were taken on day 63. As its vector, the vaccine had Ad26, which expressed Wuhan-strain SARS-CoV-2 spike. Clones were sequenced by immunoSEQ multiplex PCR, and TCRdb holds only the in-frame ones, with some missing. In the table there are fewer than 400,000 clones, 86% of which are singletons. Points from the study as a whole: Once vaccination had occurred, spike-specific CD8+ and CD4+ T cell responses reportedly showed substantial breadth. The study found similar non-spike TCR breadth in vaccine and placebo recipients.

The specimen comprised peripheral blood, sampled in a trial of Ad26.COV2.S vaccine versus placebo. The clonotype originates from a person between 18 and 59 years old who received the Ad26.COV2.S COVID-19 vaccine or a placebo.

CDR3 nucleotide sequence: TGTGCCAGCAGCTTTCGGGACTCCCGAACGGGGGCTTTCTTT. This codes for CASSFRDSRTGAFF. The chain has TRBV7-9 and TRBJ1-1; D is perhaps TRBD1 (5 bases). The CDR3 is 14 residues long. Germline assignment: CDR1 SEHNR and CDR2 FQNEAQ (reference sequence). The germline V and J ends were trimmed by 3 bases and 11 bases, with 19 bases remaining between them.